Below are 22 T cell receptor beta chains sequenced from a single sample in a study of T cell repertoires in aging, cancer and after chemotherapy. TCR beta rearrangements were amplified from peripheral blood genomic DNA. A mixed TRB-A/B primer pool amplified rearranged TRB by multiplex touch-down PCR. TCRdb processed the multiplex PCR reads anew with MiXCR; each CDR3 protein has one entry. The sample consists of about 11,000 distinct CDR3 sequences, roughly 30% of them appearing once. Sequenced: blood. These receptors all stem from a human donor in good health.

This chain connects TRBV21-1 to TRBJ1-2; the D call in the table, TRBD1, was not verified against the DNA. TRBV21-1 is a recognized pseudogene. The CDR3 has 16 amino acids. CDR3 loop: CASSKGTTGGSYGYTF. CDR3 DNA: TGTGCCAGCAGCAAAGGTACGACAGGCGGGTCTTATGGCTACACCTTC.

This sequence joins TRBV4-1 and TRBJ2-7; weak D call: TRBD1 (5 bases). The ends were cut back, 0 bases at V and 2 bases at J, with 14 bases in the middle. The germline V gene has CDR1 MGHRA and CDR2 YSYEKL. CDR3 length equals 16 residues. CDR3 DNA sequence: TGCGCCAGCAGCCAAGAAGGGGTTGGCAGTACCTACGAGCAGTACTTC. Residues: CASSQEGVGSTYEQYF.

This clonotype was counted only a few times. CDR3 in amino acids: CASSYGGGSTDTQYF. The CDR3 bases are TGTGCCAGCAGTTACGGCGGGGGAAGCACAGATACGCAGTATTTT. The V gene is TRBV6-2 or TRBV6-3, the J gene TRBJ2-3; TRBD2 agrees at 7 bases. Germline V CDR1 and CDR2: MNHEY, SVGEGT. The CDR3 consists of 15 residues. Germline trimming cut 2 bases from V and 0 bases from J; bases unmatched to any gene: 2.

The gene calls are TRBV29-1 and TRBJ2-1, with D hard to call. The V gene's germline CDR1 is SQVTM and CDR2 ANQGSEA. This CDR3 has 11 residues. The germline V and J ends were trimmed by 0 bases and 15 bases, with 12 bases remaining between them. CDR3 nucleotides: TGCAGCGTTGAAGATCTCGATATCGGGTTCTTC. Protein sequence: CSVEDLDIGFF.

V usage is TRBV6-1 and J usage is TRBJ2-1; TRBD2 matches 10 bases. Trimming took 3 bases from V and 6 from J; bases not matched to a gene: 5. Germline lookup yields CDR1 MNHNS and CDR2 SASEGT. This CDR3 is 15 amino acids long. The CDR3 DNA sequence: TGTGCCAGCAGTGATGAAGTAGCGGGGGGCAATGAGCAGTTCTTC. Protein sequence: CASSDEVAGGNEQFF.

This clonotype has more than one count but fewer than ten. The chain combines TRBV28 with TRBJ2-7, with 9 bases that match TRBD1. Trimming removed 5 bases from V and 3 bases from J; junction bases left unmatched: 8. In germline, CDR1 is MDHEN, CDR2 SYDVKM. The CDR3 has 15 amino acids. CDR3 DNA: TGTGCCAGCAGTCAGGACCTGGACAGGGGCTACGAGCAGTACTTC. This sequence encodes CASSQDLDRGYEQYF.

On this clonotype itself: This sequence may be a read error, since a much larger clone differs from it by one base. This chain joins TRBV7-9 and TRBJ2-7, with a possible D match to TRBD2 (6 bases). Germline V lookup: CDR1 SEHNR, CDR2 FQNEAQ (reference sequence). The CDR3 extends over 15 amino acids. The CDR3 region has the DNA TGTGCCAGCAGCTTACTTCGCGTTTGGGGGGACGAGAAGTACTTC. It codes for CASSLLRVWGDEKYF.

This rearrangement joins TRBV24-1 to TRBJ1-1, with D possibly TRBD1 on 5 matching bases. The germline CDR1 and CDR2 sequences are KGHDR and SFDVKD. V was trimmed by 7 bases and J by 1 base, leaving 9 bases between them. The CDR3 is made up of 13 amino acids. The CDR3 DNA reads TGTGCCACCAGCGACGGGGGGAACACTGAAGCTTTCTTT. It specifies CATSDGGNTEAFF.

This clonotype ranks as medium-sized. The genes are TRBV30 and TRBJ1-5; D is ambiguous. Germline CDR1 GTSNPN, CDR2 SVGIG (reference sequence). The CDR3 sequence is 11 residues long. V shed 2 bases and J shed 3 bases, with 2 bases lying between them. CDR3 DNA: TGTGCCTGGAGTAACAATCAGCCCCAGCATTTT. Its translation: CAWSNNQPQHF.

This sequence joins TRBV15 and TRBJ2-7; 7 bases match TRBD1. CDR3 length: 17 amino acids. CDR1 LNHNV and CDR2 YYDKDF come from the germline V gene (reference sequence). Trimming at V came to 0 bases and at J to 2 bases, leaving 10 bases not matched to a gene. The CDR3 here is CATSRDSAGTVPYEQYF. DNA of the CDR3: TGTGCCACCAGCAGAGATTCGGCCGGGACAGTCCCCTACGAGCAGTACTTC.

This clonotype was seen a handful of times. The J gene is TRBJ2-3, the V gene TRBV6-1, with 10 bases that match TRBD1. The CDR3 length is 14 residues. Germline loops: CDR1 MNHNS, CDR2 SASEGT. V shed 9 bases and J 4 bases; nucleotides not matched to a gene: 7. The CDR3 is CASFGTGEADTQYF. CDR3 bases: TGTGCCAGTTTTGGGACAGGGGAAGCAGATACGCAGTATTTT.

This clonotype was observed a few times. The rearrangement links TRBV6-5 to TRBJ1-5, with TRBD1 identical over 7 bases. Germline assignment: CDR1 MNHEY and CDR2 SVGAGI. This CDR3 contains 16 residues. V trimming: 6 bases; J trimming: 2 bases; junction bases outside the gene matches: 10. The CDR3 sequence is CASSSSRQGRNQPQHF. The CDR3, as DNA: TGTGCCAGCAGCTCATCCCGACAGGGTCGCAATCAGCCCCAGCATTTT.

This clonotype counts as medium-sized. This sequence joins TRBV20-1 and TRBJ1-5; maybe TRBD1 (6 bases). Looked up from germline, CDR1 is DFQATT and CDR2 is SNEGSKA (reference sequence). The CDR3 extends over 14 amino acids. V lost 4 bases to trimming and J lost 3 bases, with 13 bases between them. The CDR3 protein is CSAIGQYTNQPQHF. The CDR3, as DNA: TGCAGTGCTATAGGACAGTACACCAATCAGCCCCAGCATTTT.

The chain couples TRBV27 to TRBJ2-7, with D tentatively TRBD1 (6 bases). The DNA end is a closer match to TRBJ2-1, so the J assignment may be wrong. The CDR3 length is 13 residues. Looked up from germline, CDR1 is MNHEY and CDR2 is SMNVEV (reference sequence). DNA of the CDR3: TGTGCCAGCAGTTTCCTGGGGGCGGGTGAGCAGTTCTTC. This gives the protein CASSFLGAGEQFF.

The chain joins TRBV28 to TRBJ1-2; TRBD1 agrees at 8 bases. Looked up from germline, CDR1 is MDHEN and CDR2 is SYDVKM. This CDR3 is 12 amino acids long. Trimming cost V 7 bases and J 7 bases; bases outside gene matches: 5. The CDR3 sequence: CASIRTGIGYTF. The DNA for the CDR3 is TGTGCCAGCATCCGGACAGGGATTGGCTACACCTTC.

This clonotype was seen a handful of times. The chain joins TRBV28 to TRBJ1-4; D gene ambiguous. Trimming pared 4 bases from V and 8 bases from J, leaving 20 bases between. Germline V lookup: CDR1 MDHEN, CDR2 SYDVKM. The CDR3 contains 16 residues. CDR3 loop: CASSSPGSRSEEKLFF. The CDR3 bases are TGTGCCAGCAGTTCCCCAGGCTCACGCTCGGAGGAAAAACTGTTTTTT.

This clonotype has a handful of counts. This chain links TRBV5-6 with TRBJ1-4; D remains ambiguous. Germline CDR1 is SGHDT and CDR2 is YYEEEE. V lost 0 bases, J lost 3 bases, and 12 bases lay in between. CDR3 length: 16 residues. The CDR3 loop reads CASSLGTRGSNEKLFF. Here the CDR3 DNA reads TGTGCCAGCAGCTTGGGGACCCGGGGATCTAATGAAAAACTGTTTTTT.

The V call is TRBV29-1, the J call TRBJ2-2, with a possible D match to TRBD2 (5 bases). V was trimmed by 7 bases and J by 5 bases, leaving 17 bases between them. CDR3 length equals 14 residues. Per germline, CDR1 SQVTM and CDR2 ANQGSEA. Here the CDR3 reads CSGRGGDGTGELFF. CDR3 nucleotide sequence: TGCAGCGGTCGGGGTGGGGATGGTACCGGGGAGCTGTTTTTT.

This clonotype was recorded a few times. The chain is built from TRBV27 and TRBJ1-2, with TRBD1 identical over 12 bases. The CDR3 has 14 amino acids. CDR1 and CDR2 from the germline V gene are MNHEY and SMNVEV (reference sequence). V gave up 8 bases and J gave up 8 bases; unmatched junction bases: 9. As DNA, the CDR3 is TGTGCCAGCGGCCGGGACAGGGGGCTGGGCGGCTACACCTTC. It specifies CASGRDRGLGGYTF.

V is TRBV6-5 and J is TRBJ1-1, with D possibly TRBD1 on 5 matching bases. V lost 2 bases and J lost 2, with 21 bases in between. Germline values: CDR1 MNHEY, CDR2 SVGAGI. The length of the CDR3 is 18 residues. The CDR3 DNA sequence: TGTGCCAGCAGTTACGCTTCCCGTGTGGGGGAGTTTAACACTGAAGCTTTCTTT. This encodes CASSYASRVGEFNTEAFF.

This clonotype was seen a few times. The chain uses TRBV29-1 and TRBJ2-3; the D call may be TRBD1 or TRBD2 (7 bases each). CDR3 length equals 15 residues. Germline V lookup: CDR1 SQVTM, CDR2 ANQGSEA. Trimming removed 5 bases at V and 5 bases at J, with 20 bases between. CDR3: CSVLRLAAGGDTQYF. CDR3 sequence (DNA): TGCAGCGTTCTTCGCCTAGCGGCAGGGGGAGATACGCAGTATTTT.

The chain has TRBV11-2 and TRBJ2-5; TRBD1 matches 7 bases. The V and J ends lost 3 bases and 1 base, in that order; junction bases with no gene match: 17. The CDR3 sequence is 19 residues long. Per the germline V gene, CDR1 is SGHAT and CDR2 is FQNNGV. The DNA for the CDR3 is TGTGCCAGCAGCTTCGGGACAGCCCTTAACGCAGGGTTCCAAGAGACCCAGTACTTC. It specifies CASSFGTALNAGFQETQYF.